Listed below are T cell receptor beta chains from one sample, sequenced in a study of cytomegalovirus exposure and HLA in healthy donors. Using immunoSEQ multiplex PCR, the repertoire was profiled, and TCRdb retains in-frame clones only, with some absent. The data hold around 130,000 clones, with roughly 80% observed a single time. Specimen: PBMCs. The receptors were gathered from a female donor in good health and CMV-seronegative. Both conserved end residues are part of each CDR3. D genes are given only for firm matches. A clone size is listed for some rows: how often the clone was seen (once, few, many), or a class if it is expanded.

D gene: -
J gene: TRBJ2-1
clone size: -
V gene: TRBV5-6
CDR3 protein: CASSLELELYNEQFF
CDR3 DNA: TGTGCCAGCAGCTTGGAACTAGAGCTCTACAATGAGCAGTTCTTC

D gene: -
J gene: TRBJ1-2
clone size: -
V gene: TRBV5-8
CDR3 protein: CASSFRQNLFGYTF
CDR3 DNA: TGTGCCAGCAGCTTCAGACAGAACCTATTTGGCTACACCTTC

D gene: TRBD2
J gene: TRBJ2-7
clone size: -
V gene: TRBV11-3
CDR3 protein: CASSDPSTSASQQYF
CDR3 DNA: TGTGCCAGCAGCGATCCCTCGACTAGCGCCTCTCAGCAGTACTTC

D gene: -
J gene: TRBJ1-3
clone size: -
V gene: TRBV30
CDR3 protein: CAFSRTAVGNTIYF
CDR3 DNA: TGTGCCTTCTCCCGGACAGCGGTCGGAAACACCATATATTTT

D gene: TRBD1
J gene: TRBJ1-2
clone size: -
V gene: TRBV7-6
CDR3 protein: CASSWLGTGGDGYTF
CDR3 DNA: TGTGCCAGCAGCTGGCTAGGGACAGGGGGCGATGGCTACACCTTC

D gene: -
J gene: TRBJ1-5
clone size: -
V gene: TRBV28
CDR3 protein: CASSLSTGSNQPQHF
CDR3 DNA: TGTGCCAGCAGTTTGTCCACAGGGTCCAATCAGCCCCAGCATTTT

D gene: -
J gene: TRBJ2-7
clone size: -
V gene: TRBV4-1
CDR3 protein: CASSQETEGTYYEQYF
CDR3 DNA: TGCGCCAGCAGCCAAGAGACAGAAGGTACCTACTACGAGCAGTACTTC

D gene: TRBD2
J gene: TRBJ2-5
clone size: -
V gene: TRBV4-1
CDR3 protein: CASSHRLAGGPEGETQYF
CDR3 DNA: TGCGCCAGCAGCCACAGGCTAGCGGGAGGTCCCGAAGGGGAGACCCAGTACTTC

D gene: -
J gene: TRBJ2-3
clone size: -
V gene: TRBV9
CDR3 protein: CASGQTVTDTQYF
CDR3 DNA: TGTGCCAGCGGTCAGACAGTCACAGATACGCAGTATTTT

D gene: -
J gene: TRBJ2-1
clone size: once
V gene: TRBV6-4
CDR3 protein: CASSDSAGYNEQFF
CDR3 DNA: TGTGCCAGCAGTGACTCGGCGGGGTACAATGAGCAGTTCTTC

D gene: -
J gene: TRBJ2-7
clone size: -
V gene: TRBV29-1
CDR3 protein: CSVGVLAKSSYEQYF
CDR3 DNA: TGCAGCGTTGGGGTACTAGCCAAGAGCTCCTACGAGCAGTACTTC

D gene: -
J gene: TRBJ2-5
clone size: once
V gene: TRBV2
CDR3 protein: CASIIRGTPQETQYF
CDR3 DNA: TGTGCCAGCATCATCAGGGGGACTCCCCAAGAGACCCAGTACTTC

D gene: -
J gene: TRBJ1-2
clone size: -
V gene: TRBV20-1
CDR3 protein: CSAISPDGYTF
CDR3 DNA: TGCAGTGCTATCTCTCCCGATGGCTACACCTTC

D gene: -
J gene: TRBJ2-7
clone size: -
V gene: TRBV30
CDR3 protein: CAWSVALGQRLAGRHNEQYF
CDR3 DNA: TGTGCCTGGAGTGTAGCGCTTGGACAGCGGCTAGCAGGCCGTCACAACGAGCAGTACTTC

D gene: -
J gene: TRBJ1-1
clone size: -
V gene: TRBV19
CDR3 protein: CASRTGTMNTEAFF
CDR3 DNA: TGTGCCAGTCGAACAGGGACCATGAACACTGAAGCTTTCTTT

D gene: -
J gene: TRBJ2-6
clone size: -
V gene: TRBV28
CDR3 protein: CASSLGSSGANVLTF
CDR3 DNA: TGTGCCAGCAGTCTAGGTAGCTCTGGGGCCAACGTCCTGACTTTC

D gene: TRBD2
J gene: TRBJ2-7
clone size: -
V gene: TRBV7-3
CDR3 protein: CASSFGEGPYEQYF
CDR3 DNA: TGTGCCAGCAGCTTTGGGGAGGGCCCCTACGAGCAGTACTTC

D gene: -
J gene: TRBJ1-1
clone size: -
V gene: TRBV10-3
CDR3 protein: CAISDPPGGITEAFF
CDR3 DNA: TGTGCCATCAGTGATCCGCCTGGGGGCATAACTGAAGCTTTCTTT

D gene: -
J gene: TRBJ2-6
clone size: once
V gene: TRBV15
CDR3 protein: CATSRTAVSGANVLTF
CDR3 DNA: TGTGCCACCAGCAGGACAGCAGTCTCTGGGGCCAACGTCCTGACTTTC